This TCR beta chain originates from a study of blood T cell repertoires in COVID-19. Study overall: Sites across the United States, Italy and Spain contributed samples from acute and convalescent COVID-19.

This study enrolled people aged roughly 18 to 89 from 24 US geographic areas. Trimming cost V 3 bases and J 0 bases, with 6 bases left between them. CDR3 length: 14 amino acids. CDR1 SNHLY and CDR2 FYNNEI come from the germline V gene. Original processing notes: Reference gene primer amplification gave nucleated cell count estimates. Using immunoSEQ multiplex PCR, the repertoire was profiled, and TCRdb retains in-frame clones only, with some absent. That table supplies the V and J calls and clone size; D and trimming were determined from the DNA. The sample contains 220,000 or so clones, around 91% of which appear only once.

The sample taken for sequencing was PBMCs or T cells enriched from blood (not recorded which). The rearrangement links TRBV2 to TRBJ1-3; D is ambiguous. This TCR was sampled from a woman younger than 30 in a cohort exposed to, infected with or recovered from COVID-19 (not recorded which). As DNA, the CDR3 is TGTGCCAGCAGTGACGGCGGCTCTGGAAACACCATATATTTT. This sequence encodes CASSDGGSGNTIYF.